The 28 T cell receptor beta chains below all came from one sample that was sequenced in a study of T cells in Graves' hyperthyroidism and ophthalmopathy. Amplification yielded TCR beta CDR3 regions, with RNA transcripts as the source. First-round RT-PCR of the TCR CDR3 relied on the HTBI primer set. MiXCR was run by TCRdb on the multiplex PCR reads, yielding one entry per CDR3 protein. The data contain 250,000 to 300,000 distinct CDR3 sequences, about an eighth of them singletons. Sequencing was performed on blood. The receptors originated from a middle-aged woman with Graves' hyperthyroidism.

As to this clonotype: Just one base apart from a much larger clone, this may be a read error. This CDR3 is missing its conserved last phenylalanine or tryptophan, likely due to a read error. This chain uses TRBV7-2 with TRBJ1-6, with D unresolved. The ends were cut back, 0 bases at V and 7 bases at J, with 7 bases in the middle. Germline loops: CDR1 SGHTA, CDR2 FQGNSA. This CDR3 region has 14 residues. CDR3: CASSLATRNSPLHL. In DNA, the CDR3 is TGTGCCAGCAGCTTAGCGACCAGAAATTCACCCCTCCACTTG.

This clonotype appeared many times. The rearrangement uses TRBV7-8 and TRBJ2-3; 7 bases are a match to TRBD2. Losses at the gene ends were 2 bases for V and 0 bases for J; bases not matched to a gene: 5. The CDR3 totals 16 residues. Germline V gene lookup returns CDR1 SGHVS and CDR2 FQNEAQ. The CDR3 DNA reads TGTGCCAGCAGCTTACCTATTAGCGGGAGCACAGATACGCAGTATTTT. Translating it yields CASSLPISGSTDTQYF.

This chain connects TRBV7-2 to TRBJ2-3, with a weak D call TRBD2 (7 bases). The CDR3 totals 14 residues. CDR1 SGHTA and CDR2 FQGNSA come from the germline V gene. Trimming pared 1 base from V and 4 bases from J, leaving 9 bases between. DNA of the CDR3: TGTGCCAGCAGCTTAGGGGGGGGCCCAGATACGCAGTATTTT. This codes for CASSLGGGPDTQYF.

This clonotype came up many times. The J gene is TRBJ1-2, the V gene TRBV28; D perhaps matches TRBD1 (5 bases). The CDR3 runs 14 residues. The germline CDR1 and CDR2 sequences are MDHEN and SYDVKM. With 2 bases removed from V and 8 bases from J, the gap between germline ends came to 15 bases. The CDR3 here is CASSLLGGRPGYTF. The DNA of the CDR3 is TGTGCCAGCAGTTTACTTGGGGGTCGGCCAGGCTACACCTTC.

There are a few counts of this clonotype. A much larger clone lies one base from this, so it may be a read error. The chain combines TRBV6-1 with TRBJ2-3, with a tentative D call TRBD2 (5 bases). This CDR3 is built from 11 residues. The germline CDR1 and CDR2 sequences are MNHNS and SASEGT. CDR3 in DNA: TGTGCCACCGATAGCGCAGATACGCAGTGTTTT. Amino acid sequence: CATDSADTQCF.

The rearrangement uses TRBV7-2 and TRBJ1-2; TRBD1 matches at 9 bases. Germline V gene sequence: CDR1 SGHTA, CDR2 FQGNSA. Trimming took 0 bases from V and 4 from J; bases not matched to a gene: 3. This CDR3 contains 15 residues. The CDR3 is CASSLAGGQGYGYTF. The DNA of the CDR3 is TGTGCCAGCAGCTTAGCGGGGGGACAGGGCTATGGCTACACCTTC.

The chain carries TRBV10-3 and TRBJ2-7; D is tentatively TRBD1 or TRBD2 (5 bases each). The length of the CDR3 is 16 residues. V shed 3 bases and J shed 5 bases, with 20 bases lying between them. Germline CDR1 and CDR2: ENHRY and SYGVKD. The CDR3 loop is CAISDAGTTKLHEQYF. The CDR3 region has the DNA TGTGCCATCAGTGATGCCGGGACGACCAAGCTCCACGAGCAGTACTTC.

This clonotype appeared many times. V is TRBV12-3 or TRBV12-4 and J is TRBJ2-2; 8 bases fit TRBD1. V gave up 5 bases and J gave up 5 bases; unmatched junction bases: 13. The CDR3 extends over 17 amino acids. This CDR3 reads CASSPQGAVVITGELFF. In DNA, the CDR3 is TGTGCCAGCAGTCCCCAGGGGGCAGTTGTGATAACCGGGGAGCTGTTTTTT.

Notes on this clonotype: Given a much more abundant clone one base away, this may be a read error. The chain combines TRBV14 with TRBJ1-1, with a possible D match to TRBD1 (5 bases). Germline CDR1 SGHDN, CDR2 FVKESK. The CDR3 is made up of 16 amino acids. V dropped 0 bases and J dropped 9 bases, with 20 bases sitting between them. The CDR3 sequence: CASSQDRGTEGTQAFF. The CDR3 nucleotides read TGTGCCAGCAGCCAAGATAGGGGAACAGAAGGGACTCAAGCTTTCTTT.

Notes on this clonotype: A much larger clone differs from this one at a single base, so this may be a read error. The chain uses TRBV28 and TRBJ2-3; 7 nucleotides agree with TRBD2. The CDR3 sequence is 15 residues long. J gave up 5 bases and V 3 bases, and 8 bases lay outside the gene matches. CDR1 and CDR2 (germline): MDHEN, SYDVKM. The CDR3 DNA reads TGTGCCAGCAGTTTGTCACTAGCGAGAGTAGATACGCAGTATTTT. Translation: CASSLSLARVDTQYF.

The table lists this clonotype with many counts. The chain carries TRBV12-3 or TRBV12-4 and TRBJ1-1, with D perhaps matching TRBD1 (5 bases). The CDR3 totals 14 residues. Deletions cut 5 bases from V and 6 bases from J, with 16 bases between. CDR3 bases: TGTGCCAGCAGTCCACCCTCAGGGTACGCTGAAGCTTTCTTT. Translating gives CASSPPSGYAEAFF.

Remarks on this clonotype: Germline and junction disagree at one end, which may indicate a read error. The J gene is TRBJ1-3, the V gene TRBV6-5; possible D gene TRBD1, 6 bases. The germline V gene encodes CDR1 MNHEY and CDR2 SVGAGI. The CDR3 spans 15 residues. This CDR3 reads CASSYRGGRGNTIHF. Here the CDR3 DNA reads TGTGCCAGCAGTTATAGAGGGGGACGAGGAAACACCATACATTTT.

This clonotype was counted many times. The chain has TRBV10-3 and TRBJ2-7, with 7 bases identical to TRBD1. CDR1 ENHRY and CDR2 SYGVKD come from the germline V gene. Trimming at V came to 6 bases and at J to 0 bases, leaving 5 bases not matched to a gene. CDR3 length equals 14 residues. The CDR3: CAISSTGNSYEQYF. Written as DNA, the CDR3 is TGTGCCATCAGCTCGACAGGGAACTCCTACGAGCAGTACTTC.

This clonotype was counted ten times or more. The chain couples TRBV2 to TRBJ2-1; 7 bases are shared with TRBD2. Germline values: CDR1 SNHLY, CDR2 FYNNEI. The CDR3 contains 23 residues. V lost 2 bases to trimming and J lost 0 bases; unmatched junction nucleotides: 25. The CDR3 loop is CASSEPGQVGGETSESSYNEQFF. The DNA for the CDR3 is TGTGCCAGCAGTGAACCGGGCCAGGTTGGGGGAGAAACTAGCGAGAGCTCCTACAATGAGCAGTTCTTC.

In its sample, this clonotype was seen many times. V gene TRBV6-1 combines with J gene TRBJ2-7, with TRBD1 matching over 9 bases. Germline lookup yields CDR1 MNHNS and CDR2 SASEGT. J was trimmed by 0 bases and V by 4 bases; bases with no gene match: 7. The CDR3 runs 16 residues. CDR3 nucleotides: TGTGCCAGCAGTGTGAACAGGGGGCATAGCTCCTACGAGCAGTACTTC. This codes for CASSVNRGHSSYEQYF.

This chain uses TRBV29-1 with TRBJ1-2, with TRBD1 matching over 10 bases. V gave up 4 bases and J gave up 5 bases; unmatched junction bases: 10. The CDR3 runs to 15 residues. Germline V CDR1 and CDR2: SQVTM, ANQGSEA. CDR3 residues: CSVVPGGQGKYGYTF. The CDR3 coding sequence is TGCAGCGTTGTCCCCGGGGGACAGGGGAAGTATGGCTACACCTTC. The full variable domain, rest sourced from reference TRBV29-1 and TRBJ1-2, is SAVISQKPSRDICQRGTSLTIQCQVDSQVTMMFWYRQQPGQSLTLIATANQGSEATYESGFVIDKFPISRPNLTFSTLTVSNMSPEDSSIYLCSVVPGGQGKYGYTFGSGTRLTVV.

Details on this clonotype: With a much larger clone just one base away, this may be a read error. J is TRBJ1-4 and V is TRBV12-3 or TRBV12-4, with D tentatively TRBD1 (6 bases). This CDR3 is 15 amino acids long. The CDR3 protein is CAGSRSTGGAEKLFF. The CDR3 region has the DNA TGTGCCGGCAGTCGATCAACGGGGGGGGCTGAAAAACTGTTTTTT.

V usage is TRBV7-4 and J usage is TRBJ1-2; 7 bases are a match to TRBD1. The ends lost 2 bases at V and 0 bases at J; junction bases unmatched: 18. CDR1 and CDR2 (germline): SGHVT, SQSDAQ. CDR3 length equals 20 residues. The chain's CDR3 is CASSLLGTASTALANYGYTF. As DNA, the CDR3 is TGTGCCAGCAGCTTATTAGGGACAGCTTCTACCGCACTAGCTAACTATGGCTACACCTTC.

The genes are TRBV20-1 and TRBJ2-5; 12 bases are a match to TRBD1. Germline V gene lookup returns CDR1 DFQATT and CDR2 SNEGSKA (reference sequence). This CDR3 has 15 residues. The V and J ends lost 1 base and 5 bases, in that order; junction bases with no gene match: 5. CDR3 bases: TGCAGTGCTAGAGCCGGGACAGGGGGCAAGGAGACCCAGTACTTC. Encoded protein: CSARAGTGGKETQYF.

This clonotype was detected many times. J is TRBJ1-6 and V is TRBV27; D is possibly TRBD1 (6 bases). V was shortened by 0 bases and J by 7 bases, with 19 bases between the two germline ends. Germline-derived CDR1 and CDR2 are MNHEY and SMNVEV (reference sequence). CDR3 size: 18 residues. The CDR3 coding sequence is TGTGCCAGCAGTTTATCCCTTTCACAGGGTTTTTTCAATTCACCCCTCCACTTT. Residues: CASSLSLSQGFFNSPLHF.

In its sample, this clonotype was seen a few times. The gene calls are TRBV24-1 and TRBJ2-3; 9 bases match TRBD2. Germline V gene data show CDR1 as KGHDR and CDR2 as SFDVKD. Losses at the gene ends were 7 bases for V and 6 bases for J; bases not matched to a gene: 7. The CDR3 has 14 residues. As DNA, the CDR3 is TGTGCCACCAGAGGTAGCGGGAGTAAGGATACGCAGTATTTT. Its translation is CATRGSGSKDTQYF.

This clonotype was observed many times. Here the CDR3 DNA reads TGTGCCAGCAGTTTCGGCCAGGGGGCAGGAGGCCCCGAAGCTTTCTTT. It codes for CASSFGQGAGGPEAFF. This chain joins TRBV28 and TRBJ1-1; 8 bases agree with TRBD1. V gave up 3 bases and J gave up 8 bases; unmatched junction bases: 14. Germline CDR1 is MDHEN and CDR2 is SYDVKM. This CDR3 is built from 16 residues.

This clonotype was observed at least ten times. The V call is TRBV7-6, the J call TRBJ2-3; no reliable D call. V lost 0 bases to trimming and J lost 2 bases, with 9 bases between them. The CDR3 runs 15 residues. Germline assignment: CDR1 SGHVS and CDR2 FNYEAQ. The CDR3 bases are TGTGCCAGCAGCTTAGCGCGGTTAAACACAGATACGCAGTATTTT. Encoded protein: CASSLARLNTDTQYF.

The count of this clonotype is one. Because the CDR3 is missing its conserved closing phenylalanine or tryptophan, this is likely a read error. The V and J genes are TRBV11-2 and TRBJ2-1; possible D gene TRBD2, 6 bases. The length of the CDR3 is 14 residues. From germline, CDR1 is SGHAT and CDR2 FQNNGV. CDR3 loop: CASSRGDFYNGQFV. The CDR3, as DNA: TGTGCCAGCAGCAGAGGGGACTTCTACAATGGGCAGTTCGTC.

This clonotype was observed a handful of times. The chain has TRBV7-8 and TRBJ1-5; 7 nucleotides align to TRBD1. The CDR3 spans 15 residues. Looked up from germline, CDR1 is SGHVS and CDR2 is FQNEAQ. Unmatched junction bases numbered 5, after V lost 5 bases and J lost 1 base. This chain's CDR3 is CASSLGQASNQPQHF. CDR3 nucleotides: TGTGCCAGCAGCCTTGGACAGGCCAGCAATCAGCCCCAGCATTTT.

The table lists this clonotype with many counts. V usage is TRBV5-6 and J usage is TRBJ1-1, with TRBD1 as a possible D gene (5 bases). Germline CDR1 and CDR2: SGHDT and YYEEEE. This CDR3 spans 14 amino acids. V gave up 2 bases and J gave up 6 bases, with 14 bases separating them. In DNA, the CDR3 is TGTGCCAGCAGCTTTGGCCTGGGGGACGCTGAAGCTTTCTTT. Translation gives CASSFGLGDAEAFF.

This clonotype was seen more than once but under ten times. This chain joins TRBV3-1 and TRBJ2-1; D perhaps matches TRBD2 (5 bases). V was pared by 0 bases and J by 12 bases, with 12 bases between. In germline, CDR1 is LGHDT, CDR2 YNNKEL (reference sequence). CDR3 length equals 13 residues. The CDR3 nucleotides read TGTGCCAGCAGCCAAGATCTAACTAGTGCGCAGTTCTTC. It translates to CASSQDLTSAQFF.

The table lists this clonotype with many counts. The chain combines TRBV20-1 with TRBJ2-1; 16 bases agree with TRBD2. V shed 3 bases and J 9 bases; nucleotides not matched to a gene: 5. The CDR3 extends over 15 amino acids. Germline assignment: CDR1 DFQATT and CDR2 SNEGSKA (reference sequence). DNA for the CDR3: TGCAGTGCTAGGGGACTAGCGGGAGGGCCCGTTGAGCAGTTCTTC. Translating gives CSARGLAGGPVEQFF.